The clone carrying this TCR beta chain came up once. Original processing methods: Reference gene primer amplification yielded estimated nucleated cell counts. Libraries were prepared by immunoSEQ multiplex PCR; TCRdb keeps only in-frame clonotypes and omits some of them. The DNA gave D and trimming, while V, J and clone size come from that table. The table has 450,000 to 500,000 clones, 75% to 90% seen once; the top ten hold under 9.5%. Each participant's cohort was designated according to participant-reported clinical history. The sample is drawn from a study of blood T cell repertoires in COVID-19. Germline V CDR1 and CDR2: LNHNV, YYDKDF (reference sequence). The CDR3 extends over 15 amino acids. V shed 6 bases and J 0 bases; nucleotides not matched to a gene: 7.

This TCR was recovered from a woman aged 60-75 years who had recovered from COVID-19. The sample was PBMCs or T cells enriched from blood (not recorded which). V and J are TRBV15 and TRBJ2-7, with TRBD1 matching over 8 bases. This CDR3 reads CATRPDRGYSYEQYF. CDR3 coding DNA: TGTGCCACCAGACCCGACAGGGGATACTCCTACGAGCAGTACTTC. The full variable domain, its missing parts supplied by reference TRBV15 and TRBJ2-7, is DAMVIQNPRYQVTQFGKPVTLSCSQTLNHNVMYWYQQKSSQAPKLLFHYYDKDFNNEADTPDNFQSRRPNTSFCFLDIRSPGLGDTAMYLCATRPDRGYSYEQYFGPGTRLTVT.